These 13 T cell receptor beta chains originate from one sample sequenced in a study of blood T cell repertoires in COVID-19. Only in-frame clones appear in the TCRdb table, and some are missing; sequencing was by immunoSEQ multiplex PCR. The repertoire holds some 200,000 clones, with under 90% as singletons. Material: peripheral blood. The receptor source for this set is a woman of 80 years or more with active or convalescent COVID-19.

The gene calls are TRBV5-1 and TRBJ2-7, with D unresolved. The ends were cut back, 0 bases at V and 0 bases at J, with 10 bases in the middle. CDR3 length: 15 amino acids. Per the germline V gene, CDR1 is SGHRS and CDR2 is YFSETQ. The CDR3 loop is CASSLDPSPSYEQYF. Written as DNA, the CDR3 is TGCGCCAGCAGCTTGGATCCTAGTCCCTCCTACGAGCAGTACTTC. Variable domain in full (rest from reference TRBV5-1 and TRBJ2-7): KAGVTQTPRYLIKTRGQQVTLSCSPISGHRSVSWYQQTPGQGLQFLFEYFSETQRNKGNFPGRFSGRQFSNSRSEMNVSTLELGDSALYLCASSLDPSPSYEQYFGPGTRLTVT.

This chain connects TRBV7-2 to TRBJ2-3; D possibly corresponds to TRBD1 (5 bases). V was cut by 5 bases and J by 1 base, with 13 bases left in between. The CDR3 extends over 15 amino acids. Germline loops: CDR1 SGHTA, CDR2 FQGNSA. In DNA, the CDR3 is TGTGCCAGCAGCCGCATGGTCAGGGGCACAGATACGCAGTATTTT. This encodes CASSRMVRGTDTQYF.

This chain links TRBV7-2 with TRBJ2-2; TRBD2 matches at 16 bases. The junction had 4 bases not matched to a gene; V was cut back by 4 bases and J by 5 bases. The CDR3 contains 17 residues. Germline V gene lookup returns CDR1 SGHTA and CDR2 FQGNSA. CDR3 nucleotides: TGTGCCAGCAGCTCACAGGGACTAGCGGGAGGGACCGGGGAGCTGTTTTTT. Protein product: CASSSQGLAGGTGELFF.

Points on this clone: This specimen includes other DNA sequences encoding the same CDR3. The chain couples TRBV28 to TRBJ1-2, with a weak D call TRBD1 (6 bases). In germline, CDR1 is MDHEN, CDR2 SYDVKM. This CDR3 has 14 residues. V lost 6 bases to trimming and J lost 3 bases, with 14 bases between them. The CDR3 DNA is TGTGCCAGCAGCCCCGCGGGGGGCCACTATGGCTACACCTTC. This gives the protein CASSPAGGHYGYTF.

The chain is built from TRBV18 and TRBJ2-1; 9 bases line up with TRBD1. J gave up 9 bases and V 4 bases, and 7 bases lay outside the gene matches. The CDR3 is made up of 14 amino acids. The germline gives CDR1 KGHSH, CDR2 LQKENI. CDR3 nucleotide sequence: TGTGCCAGCTCACTAGACAGGGGGTGGAGTGAGCAGTTCTTC. Protein sequence: CASSLDRGWSEQFF.

This clone was detected once. The gene calls are TRBV6-6 and TRBJ1-1, with D unclear. V was cut by 5 bases and J by 4 bases, with 11 bases left in between. Germline V lookup: CDR1 MNHNY, CDR2 SVGAGI (reference sequence). The CDR3 runs to 13 residues. CDR3 protein: CASSPIVGTEAFF. CDR3 nucleotides: TGTGCCAGCAGTCCAATTGTCGGCACTGAAGCTTTCTTT.

This chain uses TRBV5-4 with TRBJ1-1; 11 bases are shared with TRBD1. This CDR3 contains 14 residues. From germline, CDR1 is SGHNT and CDR2 YYREEE (reference sequence). V lost 4 bases and J lost 5; bases outside the gene matches: 4. The CDR3 protein is CASSPDRGRTEAFF. The CDR3 coding sequence is TGTGCCAGCAGCCCGGACAGGGGGCGGACTGAAGCTTTCTTT.

V is TRBV30 and J is TRBJ1-5, with D perhaps TRBD1 (5 bases). V lost 2 bases, J lost 0 bases, and 11 bases lay in between. Germline values: CDR1 GTSNPN, CDR2 SVGIG (reference sequence). The CDR3 has 15 amino acids. The CDR3 DNA reads as TGTGCCTGGAGTTCAGGGAAGTTTAGCAATCAGCCCCAGCATTTT. This sequence encodes CAWSSGKFSNQPQHF.

The V and J genes are TRBV4-3 and TRBJ1-2; D remains ambiguous. CDR3 length: 16 amino acids. Trimming cost V 1 base and J 2 bases, with 14 bases left between them. Germline CDR1 LGHNA, CDR2 YSLEER. The CDR3 nucleotides are TGCGCCAGCAGCCAAGTATCGCCAGAACAGAACTATGGCTACACCTTC. Amino acid sequence: CASSQVSPEQNYGYTF.

This clone was seen a handful of times. The CDR3 sequence is CASRNRYEQYF. The DNA for the CDR3 is TGTGCCAGCAGGAACAGGTACGAGCAGTACTTC. The chain couples TRBV2 to TRBJ2-7; D is possibly TRBD1 (5 bases). V lost 6 bases, J lost 4 bases, and 7 bases lay in between. Looked up from germline, CDR1 is SNHLY and CDR2 is FYNNEI. The CDR3 is made up of 11 amino acids.

J is TRBJ1-5 and V is TRBV5-1; 9 nucleotides line up with TRBD1. J was trimmed by 4 bases and V by 4 bases; bases with no gene match: 3. CDR1 is SGHRS, CDR2 YFSETQ, per germline. This CDR3 comprises 14 residues. The CDR3, as DNA: TGCGCCAGCAGCGATGGGACAGGGAATCAGCCCCAGCATTTT. Encoded protein: CASSDGTGNQPQHF.

The chain has TRBV30 and TRBJ1-3; D might be TRBD1 (5 bases). Germline CDR1 is GTSNPN and CDR2 is SVGIG (reference sequence). V lost 3 bases and J lost 7, with 13 bases in between. The CDR3 sequence is 13 residues long. The CDR3, as DNA: TGTGCCTGGAGACACGGGGGGGGGAACACCATATATTTT. Amino acids: CAWRHGGGNTIYF.

The rearrangement uses TRBV15 and TRBJ1-1; no clear D. This CDR3 has 14 amino acids. The ends were cut back, 6 bases at V and 6 bases at J, with 17 bases in the middle. From germline, CDR1 is LNHNV and CDR2 YYDKDF (reference sequence). CDR3 DNA sequence: TGTGCCACCAGATTTGCGGCTGCTGCGCCTGAAGCTTTCTTT. Residues: CATRFAAAAPEAFF.